This T cell receptor beta chain was captured by sequencing in a study of tumor-infiltrating lymphocytes in primary liver carcinoma. A note on this clonotype: The junction and the germline gene differ at one end; a read error may be behind it.

Extraction of RNA together with DNA used 20-30 mg of unsorted bulk tissue. The CDR3 is 16 amino acids. Germline V CDR1 and CDR2: SGHAT, FQNNGV. With a constant-region primer, TCR beta cDNA was made from approximately 500 ng of total RNA. Libraries for TCR beta were built through three nested multiplex PCR rounds, which together made up a slightly modified ARM-PCR procedure. The study ran its first two PCR rounds for approximately 11 cycles each, using TRBV1-TRBV30 forward primers and a C-beta reverse primer. TCRdb re-analysed the multiplex PCR reads in MiXCR, keeping a single row per CDR3 protein. The sample gives about 43,000 distinct CDR3 sequences, 73% of which show up once; about 20% is in the top ten.

Sequencing was done on a sample of liver tumor tissue from sampling region 2. Indicated subset: tumor region T2, inferior pole. V is TRBV11-2 and J is TRBJ2-7; 8 bases line up with TRBD1. The TCR comes from a man aged 40-50 years with primary liver carcinoma and hepatitis B virus infection. The CDR3 DNA sequence: TGTACCAGCAGCTTAGCAGGGGGCCACTTCGACTACGAGCAGTACTTC. Encoded protein: CTSSLAGGHFDYEQYF.